These 22 T cell receptor beta chains were sequenced from one sample in a study of low-dose radiotherapy and immunotherapy resistance in tumors. First-strand cDNA relied on TRAV- and TRBV-specific primers spanning alpha and beta chains. TCRs were amplified for around 21 PCR cycles with a constant-region primer and V-primer adapter. TCRdb processed the reads anew with MiXCR; each CDR3 protein has one entry. This sample yields roughly 90,000 distinct CDR3 sequences, of which 20% to 25% are seen a single time; about 13% belongs to the top ten. Stated time point: after trial treatment. The treatment: LDRT plus nivolumab, ipilimumab, low-dose cyclophosphamide and aspirin (RACIN trial). The sequencing here drew on PBMCs, taken after low-dose radiotherapy plus immunotherapy. The receptors stem from a female donor with ovarian cancer.

The table lists this clonotype with many counts. This rearrangement joins TRBV12-3 or TRBV12-4 to TRBJ2-7; 8 bases map to TRBD2. The CDR3 is 15 residues long. V lost 5 bases and J lost 3; bases outside the gene matches: 9. The CDR3 region is CASSRSGGPSYEQYF. DNA of the CDR3: TGTGCCAGCAGTAGATCGGGAGGGCCAAGCTACGAGCAGTACTTC.

Comment on this clonotype: Since a much larger clone is just one base distant, this may be a read error. J is TRBJ2-1 and V is TRBV7-2; D possibly corresponds to TRBD2 (6 bases). This CDR3 contains 12 residues. Germline loops: CDR1 SGHTA, CDR2 FQGNSA. V lost 6 bases to trimming and J lost 9 bases, with 12 bases between them. The CDR3: CASRPGGTEQFF. The CDR3 bases are TGTGCCAGCAGACCCGGGGGTACTGAGCAGTTCTTC.

This clonotype was picked up many times. The chain links TRBV21-1 to TRBJ2-7. TRBV21-1 is a listed pseudogene. There are 14 residues in the CDR3. CDR3 protein: CASRSVRSSYEQYF. CDR3 coding DNA: TGTGCCAGCAGAAGCGTCCGGAGCTCCTACGAGCAGTACTTC.

In its sample, this clonotype was seen a few times. V and J are TRBV6-5 and TRBJ2-3, with D possibly being TRBD1 or TRBD2 (5 bases each). The CDR3 has 15 amino acids. V was trimmed by 6 bases and J by 0 bases, leaving 13 bases between them. Germline CDR1 reads MNHEY; CDR2 reads SVGAGI. The CDR3 spells CASRYRTASTDTQYF. The DNA of the CDR3 is TGTGCCAGCAGATACAGGACTGCTAGCACAGATACGCAGTATTTT.

The rearrangement links TRBV2 to TRBJ2-7, with D perhaps TRBD2 (6 bases). V was cut by 3 bases and J by 5 bases, with 11 bases left in between. The CDR3 extends over 13 amino acids. Germline values: CDR1 SNHLY, CDR2 FYNNEI. The CDR3 bases are TGTGCCAGCAGTGACACGGGGGTCGACGAGCAGTACTTC. Its protein product is CASSDTGVDEQYF.

This clonotype was observed at least ten times. This chain connects TRBV7-2 to TRBJ2-1, with TRBD2 matching over 8 bases. V gave up 6 bases and J gave up 4 bases; unmatched junction bases: 8. The CDR3 is 15 residues long. Per the germline V gene, CDR1 is SGHTA and CDR2 is FQGNSA. The CDR3 DNA reads TGTGCCAGCAGACCTAGGGCTAGCGGGTACAATGAGCAGTTCTTC. Its translation: CASRPRASGYNEQFF.

This clonotype was counted many times. V is TRBV28 and J is TRBJ2-2; tentative D call: TRBD2 (6 bases). CDR1 is MDHEN, CDR2 SYDVKM, per germline. The CDR3 has 14 amino acids. CDR3 residues: CGTKPGEDTGELFF. DNA of the CDR3: TGTGGGACGAAGCCCGGGGAGGACACCGGGGAGCTGTTTTTT.

This clonotype showed up many times. This sequence joins TRBV20-1 and TRBJ2-3; 10 bases align to TRBD2. The germline V gene encodes CDR1 DFQATT and CDR2 SNEGSKA (reference sequence). V lost 3 bases and J lost 5; bases outside the gene matches: 8. The CDR3 runs 15 residues. The CDR3 sequence is CSASPSGSLVDTQYF. CDR3 sequence (DNA): TGCAGTGCTAGTCCTAGCGGGAGTCTCGTAGATACGCAGTATTTT.

This clonotype was observed many times. The chain couples TRBV4-3 to TRBJ1-3; D possibly corresponds to TRBD1 (6 bases). The germline gives CDR1 LGHNA, CDR2 YSLEER. The CDR3 is 17 amino acids. V gave up 0 bases and J gave up 6 bases, with 18 bases separating them. The CDR3, as DNA: TGCGCCAGCAGCCAAGATGGTGGCGTGGGGGCTTTAAACACCATATATTTT. Protein sequence: CASSQDGGVGALNTIYF.

Details on this clonotype: It may be a read error: a sequence one base away is much more abundant. The CDR3 spells CSAGGLAEETQFF. The CDR3 coding sequence is TGCAGTGCTGGGGGACTAGCCGAAGAGACCCAGTTCTTC. This chain links TRBV20-1 with TRBJ2-1; 9 positions match TRBD2. Germline CDR1 and CDR2: DFQATT and SNEGSKA (reference sequence). The ends lost 5 bases at V and 13 bases at J; junction bases unmatched: 12. The CDR3 has 13 residues.

The table lists this clonotype with many counts. The chain employs TRBV5-1 and TRBJ2-2, with 8 bases aligning to TRBD1. CDR1 is SGHRS, CDR2 YFSETQ, per germline. Germline trimming cut 0 bases from V and 6 bases from J; bases unmatched to any gene: 7. This CDR3 has 16 amino acids. CDR3 nucleotide sequence: TGCGCCAGCAGCTTGGCCGGGACAGGAGGTCCCGGGGAGCTGTTTTTT. Its protein product is CASSLAGTGGPGELFF.

Regarding this clonotype: One base separates it from a far larger clone, so it is likely a read error. This chain connects TRBV6-2 or TRBV6-3 to TRBJ2-7; either TRBD1 or TRBD2 may supply D (6 bases each). CDR3 length: 16 amino acids. Per germline, CDR1 MNHEY and CDR2 SVGEGT. V was shortened by 7 bases and J by 2 bases, with 21 bases between the two germline ends. The CDR3 is CASKGGVGPGPYEQYF. CDR3 nucleotides: TGTGCCAGCAAGGGGGGCGTGGGCCCTGGGCCCTACGAGCAGTACTTC.

This clonotype appeared many times. The rearrangement joins TRBV28 to TRBJ1-1, with no clear D. CDR3 length equals 15 residues. The V gene's germline CDR1 is MDHEN and CDR2 SYDVKM. Trimming removed 7 bases from V and 2 bases from J, with 17 bases in between. DNA of the CDR3: TGTGCCAGCACCTACCTACAGCTGACTAACACTGAAGCTTTCTTT. Translating gives CASTYLQLTNTEAFF.

This clonotype was counted ten times or more. The gene calls are TRBV5-4 and TRBJ2-7; 10 nucleotides match TRBD2. The germline gives CDR1 SGHNT, CDR2 YYREEE (reference sequence). V was pared by 3 bases and J by 1 base, with 7 bases of the junction left unmatched. CDR3 size: 16 residues. Written as DNA, the CDR3 is TGTGCCAGCAGCTCCCCACTAGCGGGGTCTTCCTACGAGCAGTACTTC. Translating gives CASSSPLAGSSYEQYF.

Points on this clonotype: A read error is possible here, since a much larger clone lies one base away. This chain links TRBV20-1 with TRBJ2-3; 10 nucleotides agree with TRBD2. With V trimmed by 6 bases and J by 3 bases, 6 bases remained unmatched. CDR3 size: 14 residues. Germline V CDR1 and CDR2: DFQATT, SNEGSKA (reference sequence). The CDR3 DNA is TGCAGTGCCTGGGCTAGCGGGGGTACAGATACGCAGTATTTT. It codes for CSAWASGGTDTQYF.

The chain carries TRBV4-3 and TRBJ2-6; D unclear. V was trimmed by 2 bases and J by 4 bases, leaving 21 bases between them. The CDR3 has 19 amino acids. Germline V CDR1 and CDR2: LGHNA, YSLEER. CDR3 nucleotide sequence: TGCGCCAGCAGCCAAAGCGATCACAGATCCCTCTCAGGGGCCAACGTCCTGACTTTC. As protein: CASSQSDHRSLSGANVLTF.

To note about this clonotype: With only one base between it and a far larger clone, this is likely a read error. The chain recombines TRBV6-5 with TRBJ2-2, with a weak D call TRBD2 (7 bases). The CDR3 covers 15 residues. The germline gives CDR1 MNHEY, CDR2 SVGAGI. The CDR3 protein is CASKREGGGGGEQFF. CDR3 DNA sequence: TGTGCCAGCAAAAGGGAGGGGGGAGGAGGCGGGGAGCAGTTTTTT.

This chain uses TRBV29-1 with TRBJ2-1; 7 bases match TRBD1. This CDR3 has 17 residues. V lost 0 bases to trimming and J lost 3 bases; unmatched junction nucleotides: 11. The V gene's germline CDR1 is SQVTM and CDR2 ANQGSEA. The CDR3 bases are TGCAGCGTTGAAGACCCCAGGGACAGTGAATTCTACAATGAGCAGTTCTTC. Translating it yields CSVEDPRDSEFYNEQFF.

This clonotype was seen repeatedly, ten times or more. The CDR3 spells CASSQVRGEKLFF. The CDR3 DNA follows: TGCGCCAGCAGCCAAGTCCGGGGTGAAAAACTGTTTTTT. The V and J genes are TRBV4-1 and TRBJ1-4, with unresolved D. The ends were cut back, 1 base at V and 7 bases at J, with 7 bases in the middle. From germline, CDR1 is MGHRA and CDR2 YSYEKL. This CDR3 contains 13 residues.

This clonotype is medium-sized within its sample. Written as DNA, the CDR3 is TGCGCCAGCAGCTTCGGACTTAACACCGGGGAGCTGTTTTTT. Translation: CASSFGLNTGELFF. This chain links TRBV5-1 with TRBJ2-2; a possible D gene is TRBD2 (5 bases). This CDR3 is 14 amino acids long. Germline CDR1 SGHRS, CDR2 YFSETQ. The ends were cut back, 2 bases at V and 2 bases at J, with 7 bases in the middle.

This clonotype came up many times. This chain uses TRBV4-1 with TRBJ2-2; the D gene could be TRBD1 or TRBD2 (6 bases each). Germline values: CDR1 MGHRA, CDR2 YSYEKL. The CDR3 is made up of 16 amino acids. V lost 4 bases and J lost 5, with 17 bases in between. CDR3 sequence (DNA): TGCGCCAGCAGCCGTGGGGGCGGGGCGGGTACCGGGGAGCTGTTTTTT. Translation: CASSRGGGAGTGELFF.

There are many counts of this clonotype. The CDR3 reads CASSIQASSYNEQFF. CDR3 DNA: TGTGCCAGTAGTATTCAGGCTAGCTCCTACAATGAGCAGTTCTTC. The V gene is TRBV19, the J gene TRBJ2-1; D remains unclear. This CDR3 is built from 15 residues. V dropped 3 bases and J dropped 0 bases, with 9 bases sitting between them. Per the germline V gene, CDR1 is LNHDA and CDR2 is SQIVND (reference sequence).